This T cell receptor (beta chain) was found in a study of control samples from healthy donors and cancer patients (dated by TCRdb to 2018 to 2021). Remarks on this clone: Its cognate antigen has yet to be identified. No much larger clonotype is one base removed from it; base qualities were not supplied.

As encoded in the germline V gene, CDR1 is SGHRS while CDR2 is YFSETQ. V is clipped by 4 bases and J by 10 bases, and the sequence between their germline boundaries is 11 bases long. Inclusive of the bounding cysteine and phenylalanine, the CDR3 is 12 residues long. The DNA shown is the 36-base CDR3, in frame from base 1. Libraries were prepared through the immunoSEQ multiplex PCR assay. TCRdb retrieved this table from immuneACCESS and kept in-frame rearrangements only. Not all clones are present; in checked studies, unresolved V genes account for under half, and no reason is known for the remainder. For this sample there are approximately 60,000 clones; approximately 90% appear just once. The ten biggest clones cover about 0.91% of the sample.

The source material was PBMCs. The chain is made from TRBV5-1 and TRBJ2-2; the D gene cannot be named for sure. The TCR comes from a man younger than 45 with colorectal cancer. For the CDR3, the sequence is CASSLWGMELFF. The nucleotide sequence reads TGCGCCAGCAGCCTGTGGGGAATGGAGCTGTTTTTT.